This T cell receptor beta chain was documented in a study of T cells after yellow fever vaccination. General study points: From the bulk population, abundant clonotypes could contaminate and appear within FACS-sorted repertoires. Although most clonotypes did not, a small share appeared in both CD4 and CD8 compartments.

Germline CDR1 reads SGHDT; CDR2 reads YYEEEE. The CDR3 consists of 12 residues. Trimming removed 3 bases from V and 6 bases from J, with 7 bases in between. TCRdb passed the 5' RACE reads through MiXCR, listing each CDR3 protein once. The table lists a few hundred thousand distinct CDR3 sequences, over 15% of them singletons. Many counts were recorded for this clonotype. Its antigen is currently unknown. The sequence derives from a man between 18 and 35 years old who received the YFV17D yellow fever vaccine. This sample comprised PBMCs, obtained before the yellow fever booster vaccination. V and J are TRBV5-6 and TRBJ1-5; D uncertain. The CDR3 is CASSSRGQPQHF. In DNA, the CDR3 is TGTGCCAGCAGCTCCCGTGGTCAGCCCCAGCATTTT. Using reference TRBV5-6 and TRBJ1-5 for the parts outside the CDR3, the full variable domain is DAGVTQSPTHLIKTRGQQVTLRCSPKSGHDTVSWYQQALGQGPQFIFQYYEEEERQRGNFPDRFSGHQFPNYSSELNVNALLLGDSALYLCASSSRGQPQHFGDGTRLSIL.